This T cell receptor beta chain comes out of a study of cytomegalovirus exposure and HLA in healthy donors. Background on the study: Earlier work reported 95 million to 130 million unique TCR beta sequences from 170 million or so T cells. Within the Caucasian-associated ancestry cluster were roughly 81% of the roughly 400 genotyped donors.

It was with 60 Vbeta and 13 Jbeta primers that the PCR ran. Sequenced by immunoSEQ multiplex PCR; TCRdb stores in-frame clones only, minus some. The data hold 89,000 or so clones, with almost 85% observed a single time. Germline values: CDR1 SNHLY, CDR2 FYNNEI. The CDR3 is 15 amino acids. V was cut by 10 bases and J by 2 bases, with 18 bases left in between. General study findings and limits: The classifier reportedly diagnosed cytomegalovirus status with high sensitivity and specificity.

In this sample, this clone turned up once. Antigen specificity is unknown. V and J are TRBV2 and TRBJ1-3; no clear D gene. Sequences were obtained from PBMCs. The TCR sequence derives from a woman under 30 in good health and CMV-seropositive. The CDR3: CAIDREGFAGNTIYF. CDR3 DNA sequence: TGTGCCATCGACCGAGAGGGTTTCGCTGGAAACACCATATATTTT.